The 2 T cell receptor beta chains presented below share a single source sample, sequenced in a study of cytomegalovirus exposure and HLA in healthy donors. The PCR employed 60 Vbeta primers together with 13 Jbeta primers. Data came from immunoSEQ multiplex PCR; TCRdb stores just in-frame clones and leaves some out. The sample has about 140,000 clones, more than 60% seen once; the top ten hold 1.5% to 2%. Sequencing input: PBMCs. The receptors come from a female donor in good health and CMV-seronegative.

The chain employs TRBV28 and TRBJ2-5; TRBD2 matches at 14 bases. Near its end, the DNA agrees better with TRBJ2-7, so the J call may be wrong. The CDR3 loop spans 16 amino acids. Germline loops: CDR1 MDHEN, CDR2 SYDVKM. The CDR3 bases are TGTGCCAGCAGCTCACGACTAGCGGGAGGGCCCTACGAGCAGTACTTC. Translating gives CASSSRLAGGPYEQYF.

This clone has just a few counts. The CDR3: CASSSTGTTSTDTQYF. CDR3 DNA: TGCGCCAGCAGCTCGACCGGGACAACTAGCACAGATACGCAGTATTTT. V and J are TRBV5-1 and TRBJ2-3, with D perhaps matching TRBD1 (6 bases). V was clipped by 3 bases and J by 0 bases, with 14 bases between them. The CDR3 sequence is 16 residues long. Germline-derived CDR1 and CDR2 are SGHRS and YFSETQ.